This TCR beta chain was sequenced during a study of human thymus T cells. Measured with immunoSEQ multiplex PCR; TCRdb has only the in-frame clones, and not every one. This table has roughly 120,000 clones, around 96% appearing once. With respect to this clone: Its specificity is not known.

J gave up 2 bases and V 1 base, and 6 bases lay outside the gene matches. Germline CDR1 is MGHDK and CDR2 is SYGVNS. The CDR3 contains 18 residues. Broader study findings: It looked as if thymic and blood repertoires used V and J genes in a biased way. Reports from related research described highly overlapping thymic repertoires among unrelated individuals.

Thymic samples were excised during corrective heart operations. Those donating were healthy Finnish infants in corrective surgery for congenital heart defects. This sequence was found in a boy younger than two with a congenital heart defect but otherwise immunologically healthy. This chain links TRBV25-1 with TRBJ2-2; the match to TRBD2 covers 11 bases. The sample comprised thymus tissue. Here the CDR3 reads CASSEWGSGGENTGELFF. The CDR3, as DNA: TGTGCCAGCAGTGAATGGGGTAGCGGGGGGGAAAACACCGGGGAGCTGTTTTTT.